This passage covers 16 T cell receptor beta chains from one sample sequenced in a study of T cell repertoires in cytomegalovirus infection. No antigen is known for these receptors. MiXCR, run by TCRdb on the reads, gives a single entry per CDR3 protein. The sample yields hundreds of thousands of distinct CDR3 sequences, more than 40% seen once. The source was cultured PBMCs, collected from culture after CMV antigen stimulation. All receptors derive from a human donor in good health (CMV status not recorded). Some clones in this sample may be carry-over from other donors' samples.

The J gene is TRBJ1-1, the V gene TRBV6-6; TRBD1 aligns across 8 bases. Trimming cost V 7 bases and J 5 bases; bases outside gene matches: 12. This CDR3 has 15 residues. Germline V gives CDR1 MNHNY, CDR2 SVGAGI (reference sequence). CDR3: CASTLTGGRGTEAFF. CDR3 in DNA: TGTGCCAGCACCCTAACAGGGGGTCGGGGAACTGAAGCTTTCTTT.

A few counts support this clonotype. The chain has TRBV7-9 and TRBJ2-1; 9 nucleotides line up with TRBD1. The CDR3 totals 13 residues. V was pared by 7 bases and J by 9 bases, with 7 bases of the junction left unmatched. The V gene's germline CDR1 is SEHNR and CDR2 FQNEAQ (reference sequence). The CDR3 bases are TGTGCCAGCAACCGACAGGGGGGCGCTGAGCAGTTCTTC. Residues: CASNRQGGAEQFF.

V and J are TRBV6-1 and TRBJ2-4; D is undetermined. Trimming stripped 6 bases from V and 1 base from J, with 13 bases between. Germline V lookup: CDR1 MNHNS, CDR2 SASEGT. This CDR3 region has 15 residues. The CDR3 bases are TGTGCCAGCAGCCCGGACCCGGCGGCCAAAAACATTCAGTACTTC. This translates into CASSPDPAAKNIQYF.

V usage is TRBV4-1 and J usage is TRBJ1-2; D is unresolved. The CDR3 contains 13 residues. Per the germline V gene, CDR1 is MGHRA and CDR2 is YSYEKL. V was trimmed by 0 bases and J by 7 bases, leaving 9 bases between them. Written as DNA, the CDR3 is TGCGCCAGCAGCCAAGATGCGGGGAGTGGCTACACCTTC. Amino acids: CASSQDAGSGYTF.

The rearrangement links TRBV4-2 to TRBJ1-6; D remains ambiguous. The CDR3 extends over 13 amino acids. Germline assignment: CDR1 LGHNA and CDR2 YNFKEQ. Trimming removed 7 bases at V and 9 bases at J, with 13 bases between. The CDR3 region is CASTARSGSPLHF. CDR3 in DNA: TGTGCCAGCACTGCGCGGTCTGGTTCACCCCTCCACTTT.

This clonotype was picked up a small number of times. The chain joins TRBV19 to TRBJ1-2; D may be TRBD1 (5 bases). Germline CDR1 and CDR2: LNHDA and SQIVND (reference sequence). Trimming removed 6 bases at V and 6 bases at J, with 17 bases between. The CDR3 covers 14 residues. The DNA for the CDR3 is TGTGCCAGTAGCTTGTGGCAGGGCAGGGATGGCTACACCTTC. Amino acid sequence: CASSLWQGRDGYTF.

The rearrangement links TRBV28 to TRBJ1-6; the D gene is possibly TRBD1 (5 bases). Germline V gene lookup returns CDR1 MDHEN and CDR2 SYDVKM. Deletions cut 5 bases from V and 11 bases from J, with 13 bases between. This CDR3 has 13 residues. CDR3 residues: CASSPPGRAPLHF. CDR3 nucleotide sequence: TGTGCCAGCAGTCCACCGGGACGGGCACCCCTCCACTTT.

This sequence joins TRBV6-1 and TRBJ1-1, with D possibly matching TRBD1 (5 bases). Germline V gene lookup returns CDR1 MNHNS and CDR2 SASEGT. CDR3 length: 15 residues. Trimming pared 5 bases from V and 4 bases from J, leaving 17 bases between. The CDR3 region has the DNA TGTGCCAGCAGTACCCTCGGGGGGATGGGCACTGAAGCTTTCTTT. Protein: CASSTLGGMGTEAFF.

V usage is TRBV5-4 and J usage is TRBJ2-5; D uncertain. V lost 4 bases and J 0 bases, leaving 7 bases between the germline ends. Germline-derived CDR1 and CDR2 are SGHNT and YYREEE (reference sequence). The length of the CDR3 is 13 residues. The DNA for the CDR3 is TGTGCCAGCAGCCCGGCATACCAAGAGACCCAGTACTTC. This codes for CASSPAYQETQYF. The full variable domain, with the rest looked up from reference TRBV5-4 and TRBJ2-5, is ETGVTQSPTHLIKTRGQQVTLRCSSQSGHNTVSWYQQALGQGPQFIFQYYREEENGRGNFPPRFSGLQFPNYSSELNVNALELDDSALYLCASSPAYQETQYFGPGTRLLVL.

The sample holds a few counts of this clonotype. The genes are TRBV6-5 and TRBJ1-2, with unresolved D. The ends were cut back, 7 bases at V and 4 bases at J, with 13 bases in the middle. The CDR3 consists of 13 residues. Germline V gene data show CDR1 as MNHEY and CDR2 as SVGAGI. CDR3 amino acids: CASTPDALYGYTF. DNA of the CDR3: TGTGCCAGCACTCCGGACGCACTCTATGGCTACACCTTC.

The rearrangement links TRBV7-2 to TRBJ1-1; D perhaps matches TRBD1 (5 bases). CDR1 and CDR2 from the germline V gene are SGHTA and FQGNSA. The germline V and J ends were trimmed by 5 bases and 0 bases, with 13 bases remaining between them. The CDR3 sequence is 15 residues long. Here the CDR3 DNA reads TGTGCCAGCAGCATGGGGACGGGGATGAACACTGAAGCTTTCTTT. Translation: CASSMGTGMNTEAFF.

The chain combines TRBV11-3 with TRBJ2-2, with TRBD2 matching over 7 bases. V gave up 6 bases and J gave up 5 bases; unmatched junction bases: 15. The CDR3 length is 17 residues. From germline, CDR1 is SGHNT and CDR2 YENEEA. The CDR3 DNA reads as TGTGCCAGCAGTAAATCGTCTACTAGCGTTAAAACCGGGGAGCTGTTTTTT. This translates into CASSKSSTSVKTGELFF.

V is TRBV7-2 and J is TRBJ2-1; 10 bases map to TRBD2. Germline CDR1 reads SGHTA; CDR2 reads FQGNSA. The length of the CDR3 is 15 residues. J gave up 4 bases and V 5 bases, and 5 bases lay outside the gene matches. CDR3 residues: CASSHGLAEYNEQFF. The CDR3 nucleotides read TGTGCCAGCAGCCACGGACTAGCGGAGTACAATGAGCAGTTCTTC.

This clonotype was observed a few times. This chain joins TRBV6-1 and TRBJ2-2; D ambiguous. This CDR3 is built from 12 residues. The V end was cut by 2 bases, the J end by 9 bases, with 7 bases between. CDR1 and CDR2 (germline): MNHNS, SASEGT. The CDR3 region has the DNA TGTGCCAGCAGTGAATTATGGCGGGAGCTGTTTTTT. It codes for CASSELWRELFF.

This clonotype was seen more than once but under ten times. V gene TRBV11-3 combines with J gene TRBJ2-3, with D possibly matching TRBD1 (6 bases). CDR3 size: 13 residues. Germline V CDR1 and CDR2: SGHNT, YENEEA. V gave up 5 bases and J gave up 5 bases, with 11 bases separating them. DNA for the CDR3: TGTGCCAGCAGCCCAGGGGAGAGAGATACGCAGTATTTT. As protein: CASSPGERDTQYF. The full variable domain, with the rest looked up from reference TRBV11-3 and TRBJ2-3, is EAGVVQSPRYKIIEKKQPVAFWCNPISGHNTLYWYLQNLGQGPELLIRYENEEAVDDSQLPKDRFSAERLKGVDSTLKIQPAELGDSAVYLCASSPGERDTQYFGPGTRLTVL.

This clonotype was seen ten or more times. The V gene is TRBV7-2, the J gene TRBJ1-6, with D perhaps TRBD1 (6 bases). The V end lost 5 bases, the J end lost 0 bases, and 14 bases lay between the germline ends. Per the germline V gene, CDR1 is SGHTA and CDR2 is FQGNSA. There are 17 residues in the CDR3. For the CDR3, the DNA is TGTGCCAGCAGCAATTTTGACAGGAGCTCCTATAATTCACCCCTCCACTTT. Translated: CASSNFDRSSYNSPLHF. Supplemented by reference TRBV7-2 and TRBJ1-6, the full variable domain reads GAGVSQSPSNKVTEKGKDVELRCDPISGHTALYWYRQSLGQGLEFLIYFQGNSAPDKSGLPSDRFSAERTGGSVSTLTIQRTQQEDSAVYLCASSNFDRSSYNSPLHFGNGTRLTVT.